Included here is one TCR beta chain sequence, with context. What it binds is unknown. Three rounds of nested PCR, following a modified ARM-PCR protocol, produced the TCRbeta library. TCRdb ran MiXCR on the multiplex PCR reads and lists one entry per CDR3 protein. The profile shows roughly 44,000 distinct CDR3 sequences, approximately 59% of them singletons. The sample belongs to a study of tumor and adjacent non-tumor tissue in lung cancer. Whole-study findings and limits: Significantly higher TCR diversity was found in tumor than normal lung.

Trimming cost V 7 bases and J 1 base, with 8 bases left between them. The germline CDR1 and CDR2 sequences are MDHEN and SYDVKM. There are 14 residues in the CDR3. No cell sorting was done before RNA was extracted from the tissue. The normal lung tissue was taken more than 3 cm from the tumor edge. The sequence was obtained from a woman aged 40 to 50 with non-small cell lung cancer. The J gene is TRBJ1-6, the V gene TRBV28; D is possibly TRBD1 (6 bases). Sequencing was done on a sample of distant non-tumor lung tissue. The CDR3 reads CASTQGSYNSPLHF. CDR3 coding DNA: TGTGCCAGCACACAGGGATCCTATAATTCACCCCTCCACTTT.